Within the sample, the clone carrying this T cell receptor (beta chain) is medium-sized. Its target is not known. For each of two time points, an approximately 6-milliliter draw of peripheral blood was taken. This sample is drawn from a study of prognosis after radiotherapy for stage I lung cancer. Background on the study: Newly diagnosed primary stage I lung tumors were present in 13 to 15 patients, and oligometastatic NSCLC after surgical resection of the primary tumor was present in roughly 5 patients. Overall study findings and caveats: Patients who had metastases reportedly showed TRBV and TRBJ gene usage that varied from that of patients who did not.

Germline lookup yields CDR1 DFQATT and CDR2 SNEGSKA (reference sequence). The V end lost 4 bases, the J end lost 6 bases, and 13 bases lay between the germline ends. This CDR3 contains 12 residues. TCR beta CDR3 amplification from genomic DNA was performed by two-round multiplex PCR. Used in first-round PCR were primers specific to each TRBV and TRBJ gene. TCRdb redid the calling of the multiplex PCR reads with MiXCR, one entry per CDR3 protein. The sample holds about 13,000 distinct CDR3 sequences, 28% seen once. The receptor comes from a donor aged 50 or older with non-small cell lung cancer. This chain joins TRBV20-1 and TRBJ2-7, with a weak D call TRBD2 (5 bases). The input for sequencing was PBMCs, taken before or after stereotactic body radiation therapy (not recorded which). The CDR3 reads CSATTAVGEQYF. In DNA form, the CDR3 reads TGCAGTGCTACCACAGCGGTGGGCGAGCAGTACTTC.